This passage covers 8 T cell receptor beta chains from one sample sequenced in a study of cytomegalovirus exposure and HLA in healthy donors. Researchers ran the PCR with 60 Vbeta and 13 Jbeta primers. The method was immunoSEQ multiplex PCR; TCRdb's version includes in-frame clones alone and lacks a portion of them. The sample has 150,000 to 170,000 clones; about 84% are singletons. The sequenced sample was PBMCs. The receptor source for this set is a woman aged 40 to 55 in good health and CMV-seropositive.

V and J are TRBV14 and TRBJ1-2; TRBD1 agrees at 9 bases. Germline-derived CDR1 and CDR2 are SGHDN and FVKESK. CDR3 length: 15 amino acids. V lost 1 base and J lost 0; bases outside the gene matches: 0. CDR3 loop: CASSQGQGANYGYTF. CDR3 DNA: TGTGCCAGCAGCCAAGGACAGGGGGCTAACTATGGCTACACCTTC. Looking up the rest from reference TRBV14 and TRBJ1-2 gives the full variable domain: EAGVTQFPSHSVIEKGQTVTLRCDPISGHDNLYWYRRVMGKEIKFLLHFVKESKQDESGMPNNRFLAERTGGTYSTLKVQPAELEDSGVYFCASSQGQGANYGYTFGSGTRLTVV.

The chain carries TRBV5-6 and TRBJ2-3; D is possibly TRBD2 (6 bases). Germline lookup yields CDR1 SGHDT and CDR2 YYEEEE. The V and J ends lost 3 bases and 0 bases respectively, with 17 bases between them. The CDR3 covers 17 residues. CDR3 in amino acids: CASSSLGGDLSTDTQYF. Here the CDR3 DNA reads TGTGCCAGCAGCTCTCTCGGAGGGGACTTAAGCACAGATACGCAGTATTTT.

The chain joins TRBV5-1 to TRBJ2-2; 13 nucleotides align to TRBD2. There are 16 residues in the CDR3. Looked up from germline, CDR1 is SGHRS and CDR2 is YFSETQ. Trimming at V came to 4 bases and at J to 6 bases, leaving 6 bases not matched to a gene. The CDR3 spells CASSILAGGPSGELFF. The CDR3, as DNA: TGCGCCAGCAGCATACTAGCGGGAGGGCCCTCCGGGGAGCTGTTTTTT.

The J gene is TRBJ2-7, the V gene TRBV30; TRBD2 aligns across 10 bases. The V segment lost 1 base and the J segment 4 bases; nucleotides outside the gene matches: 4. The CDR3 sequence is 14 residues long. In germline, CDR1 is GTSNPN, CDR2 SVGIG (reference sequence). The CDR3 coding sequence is TGTGCCTGGAGTGGAGGACTAGCGGATTACGAGCAGTACTTC. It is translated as CAWSGGLADYEQYF.

CDR3 amino acids: CASSLSPGQSSYEQYF. CDR3 DNA: TGTGCCAGCAGCTTATCGCCGGGACAGAGCTCCTACGAGCAGTACTTC. The rearrangement links TRBV7-3 to TRBJ2-7; TRBD1 agrees at 7 bases. CDR3 length: 16 residues. From germline, CDR1 is SGHTA and CDR2 FQGTGA. V shed 2 bases and J 0 bases; nucleotides not matched to a gene: 7. Looking up the rest from reference TRBV7-3 and TRBJ2-7 gives the full variable domain: GAGVSQTPSNKVTEKGKYVELRCDPISGHTALYWYRQSLGQGPEFLIYFQGTGAADDSGLPNDRFFAVRPEGSVSTLKIQRTERGDSAVYLCASSLSPGQSSYEQYFGPGTRLTVT.

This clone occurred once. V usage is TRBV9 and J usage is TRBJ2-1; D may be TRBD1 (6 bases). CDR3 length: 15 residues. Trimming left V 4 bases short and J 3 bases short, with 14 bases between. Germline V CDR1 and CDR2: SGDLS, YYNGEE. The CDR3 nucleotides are TGTGCCAGCAGCCCCAGTGGGGGCTACTACAATGAGCAGTTCTTC. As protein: CASSPSGGYYNEQFF.

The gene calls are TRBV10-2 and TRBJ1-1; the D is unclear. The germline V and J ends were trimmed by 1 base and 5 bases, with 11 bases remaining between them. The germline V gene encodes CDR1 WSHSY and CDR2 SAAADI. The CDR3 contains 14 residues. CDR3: CASSEYQSGTEAFF. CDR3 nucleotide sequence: TGCGCCAGCAGTGAGTACCAGTCGGGTACTGAAGCTTTCTTT.

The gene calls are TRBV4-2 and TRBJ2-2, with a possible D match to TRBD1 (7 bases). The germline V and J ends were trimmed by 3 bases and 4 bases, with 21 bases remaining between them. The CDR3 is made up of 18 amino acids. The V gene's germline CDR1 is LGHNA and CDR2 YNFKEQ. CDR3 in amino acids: CASSQFFQGEAGTGELFF. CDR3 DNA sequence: TGTGCCAGCAGCCAGTTCTTTCAGGGGGAGGCTGGCACCGGGGAGCTGTTTTTT.